This TCR beta chain was observed in a study of cytomegalovirus exposure and HLA in healthy donors. As for the study in general: An earlier analysis identified approximately 110 million unique TCR beta sequences in approximately 170 million T cells. Study-wide points: Sequencing depth across donors, presence/absence analyses assumed, was roughly uniform.

60 Vbeta and 13 Jbeta primers were used in PCR. Assay: immunoSEQ multiplex PCR; the TCRdb copy retains only in-frame clones and omits some. This sample carries some 120,000 clones, 65% to 85% of them seen once, and the ten largest clones take under 0.3%. For this clone: Its matching antigen is unknown.

Source material: PBMCs. This TCR was sampled from a man in his fifties or sixties in good health and CMV-seronegative.

The DNA for the CDR3 is TGTGCCAGCAGCGCCGGACAGGGAGGAGTGTACGAGCAGTACTTC. It yields the protein CASSAGQGGVYEQYF. The rearrangement links TRBV13 to TRBJ2-7; TRBD1 matches at 8 bases. The germline CDR1 and CDR2 sequences are PRHDT and FYEKMQ (reference sequence). V lost 5 bases to trimming and J lost 4 bases; unmatched junction nucleotides: 10. The CDR3 consists of 15 residues.